The sequence of this TCR beta chain was determined in a study of long-term antiretroviral therapy in people with HIV. As regards this clone: What it binds is unknown.

It was version v3.0 of the immunoSEQ assay that was run at survey level. Method: immunoSEQ multiplex PCR; TCRdb's copy keeps in-frame clones and lacks some. The sample gives just under 20,000 clones, about 74% of which show up once; roughly a tenth is in the top ten. The CDR3 is 14 residues long. The V segment lost 6 bases and the J segment 7 bases; nucleotides outside the gene matches: 9. CDR1 is MNHEY, CDR2 SMNVEV, per germline (reference sequence). Study conclusions and caveats: Clonotypes expanded prior to ART showed repertoire dominance at all sampled time points.

The sample in question was unsorted PBMCs, obtained 0.5 years before starting antiretroviral therapy. The TCR originated in a man aged 18 to 30 with HIV. This chain joins TRBV27 and TRBJ2-4; TRBD2 matches at 7 bases. The CDR3 nucleotides read TGTGCCAGCAGCATCAGCGGGGTTGGGAACATTCAGTACTTC. This encodes CASSISGVGNIQYF.